This TCR beta chain was found in a study of T cells after yellow fever vaccination. Study findings and constraints: Although most clonotypes did not, a small share appeared in both CD4 and CD8 compartments. Contaminating bulk clonotypes could be abundant in FACS-sorted repertoires. Among primary-vaccination clones, most reappeared after the booster, at roughly 95% for CD4 and 85% to 90% for CD8.

A process of 5'RACE template switching, which added a universal primer site and UMIs, was used to make TCR cDNA. TCRdb passed the 5' RACE reads through MiXCR, listing each CDR3 protein once. The data contain 200,000 to 300,000 distinct CDR3 sequences, roughly 6.8% of them singletons. This clonotype came up many times. The antigen is undetermined. Germline loops: CDR1 SGHVS, CDR2 FQNEAQ. Trimming took off 5 bases at V and 4 bases at J, with 21 bases between the two ends. The CDR3 sequence is 16 residues long. The V and J genes are TRBV7-8 and TRBJ2-7; D possibly corresponds to TRBD1 (7 bases). Sequencing used CD4+ T cells sorted from PBMCs, obtained on the day of the yellow fever booster vaccination. The sequence came from a man younger than 40 who received the YFV17D yellow fever vaccine. The CDR3 sequence: CASSLRRGTDLYEQYF. CDR3 DNA: TGTGCCAGCAGCCTTAGGAGGGGGACAGACTTATACGAGCAGTACTTC.